The 18 T cell receptor beta chains reported below all come from one sample, sequenced in a study of blood T cell repertoires in COVID-19. The method was immunoSEQ multiplex PCR; TCRdb's version includes in-frame clones alone and lacks a portion of them. The sample carries roughly 200,000 clones, approximately 79% recorded once. Material: peripheral blood. The source is a man in his fifties who had recovered from COVID-19.

The rearrangement links TRBV7-2 to TRBJ2-3, with 7 bases that match TRBD2. This CDR3 spans 16 amino acids. V lost 0 bases, J lost 6 bases, and 9 bases stayed unmatched. Germline-derived CDR1 and CDR2 are SGHTA and FQGNSA. The CDR3, as DNA: TGTGCCAGCAGCTTAGCGCGTCTAGCGGTGAGGGATACGCAGTATTTT. This codes for CASSLARLAVRDTQYF.

The genes are TRBV4-3 and TRBJ1-2, with D unresolved. This CDR3 has 13 amino acids. CDR1 and CDR2 from the germline V gene are LGHNA and YSLEER. The V and J ends lost 0 bases and 8 bases respectively, with 10 bases between them. CDR3 sequence (DNA): TGCGCCAGCAGCCAAGATCGAGGCGGCGGCTACACCTTC. Protein product: CASSQDRGGGYTF.

The chain links TRBV3-1 (or the pseudogene TRBV3-2) to TRBJ1-1; D unclear. Germline CDR1 and CDR2: LGHDT and YNNKEL (reference sequence). CDR3 length: 11 residues. Between the trimmed V and J ends, which lost 8 bases and 1 base, there was a span of 5 bases. This CDR3 reads CASGTNTEAFF. The CDR3, as DNA: TGTGCCAGCGGCACGAACACTGAAGCTTTCTTT.

A word on this clone: Other DNA sequences from this sample encode an identical CDR3 as well. The J gene is TRBJ1-6, the V gene TRBV27; the match to TRBD1 covers 9 bases. V lost 4 bases and J lost 6; bases outside the gene matches: 4. The CDR3 loop spans 15 amino acids. Germline V CDR1 and CDR2: MNHEY, SMNVEV (reference sequence). The chain's CDR3 is CASSSSDRGNSPLHF. The CDR3 DNA reads TGTGCCAGCAGTTCATCGGACAGGGGTAATTCACCCCTCCACTTT.

V and J are TRBV10-3 and TRBJ2-5; D is possibly TRBD1 (6 bases). The germline V gene encodes CDR1 ENHRY and CDR2 SYGVKD. This CDR3 region has 20 residues. V lost 0 bases and J lost 5, with 28 bases in between. CDR3 sequence (DNA): TGTGCCATCAGTGAGTCGAATTGGGGAACAGGGCAGATCGGAAGGGAGACCCAGTACTTC. Its translation: CAISESNWGTGQIGRETQYF.

CDR3 sequence (DNA): TGCGCCAGCAGTCAATCGGTATTCCAGGTAGAAACAGATACGCAGTATTTT. This gives the protein CASSQSVFQVETDTQYF. The chain is built from TRBV23-1 and TRBJ2-3, with D unresolved. TRBV23-1 is an open reading frame, and its role is uncertain. The germline V and J ends were trimmed by 0 bases and 3 bases, with 16 bases remaining between them. This CDR3 contains 17 residues.

The chain has TRBV9 and TRBJ2-5; 9 bases are a match to TRBD2. The CDR3 runs to 17 residues. CDR1 and CDR2 from the germline V gene are SGDLS and YYNGEE. Germline trimming cut 4 bases from V and 0 bases from J; bases unmatched to any gene: 10. The CDR3 DNA reads as TGTGCCAGCAGCCCGGGTTGGGCTAGCGGGGACCAAGAGACCCAGTACTTC. It codes for CASSPGWASGDQETQYF.

The CDR3 sequence: CATSREYRAYGNTIYF. The CDR3 coding sequence is TGTGCCACCAGCAGAGAATACAGGGCTTATGGAAACACCATATATTTT. The chain uses TRBV15 and TRBJ1-3; possibly TRBD1 for D (6 bases). The germline V and J ends were trimmed by 0 bases and 3 bases, with 12 bases remaining between them. This CDR3 spans 16 amino acids. Germline V gives CDR1 LNHNV, CDR2 YYDKDF (reference sequence).

CDR3 region: CASSRELAGVYNEQFF. DNA for the CDR3: TGTGCCAGCAGCCGCGAGCTAGCGGGAGTCTACAATGAGCAGTTCTTC. V gene TRBV5-4 combines with J gene TRBJ2-1, with 10 bases identical to TRBD2. The V segment lost 4 bases and the J segment 3 bases; nucleotides outside the gene matches: 7. Germline V gene lookup returns CDR1 SGHNT and CDR2 YYREEE (reference sequence). The CDR3 has 16 amino acids.

V and J are TRBV29-1 and TRBJ1-1; perhaps TRBD1 as D (6 bases). The CDR3 contains 12 residues. CDR1 SQVTM and CDR2 ANQGSEA come from the germline V gene. Between the trimmed V and J ends, which lost 6 bases and 0 bases, there was a span of 8 bases. Here the CDR3 reads CSVRGMNTEAFF. CDR3 DNA sequence: TGCAGCGTGAGGGGGATGAACACTGAAGCTTTCTTT.

This clone was recorded a few times. This rearrangement joins TRBV11-3 to TRBJ2-2, with D perhaps TRBD2 (6 bases). This CDR3 is built from 16 residues. Trimming removed 5 bases from V and 2 bases from J, with 15 bases in between. Looked up from germline, CDR1 is SGHNT and CDR2 is YENEEA. The CDR3: CASSASGTHNTGELFF. DNA for the CDR3: TGTGCCAGCAGCGCGTCCGGGACTCACAACACCGGGGAGCTGTTTTTT.

The chain uses TRBV24-1 and TRBJ2-1; the D is unclear. Trimming took off 7 bases at V and 7 bases at J, with 13 bases between the two ends. The CDR3 is 13 residues long. Germline-derived CDR1 and CDR2 are KGHDR and SFDVKD. CDR3 residues: CATRGWSRNEQFF. The CDR3 coding sequence is TGTGCCACCAGGGGCTGGTCCAGGAATGAGCAGTTCTTC.

The chain is built from TRBV3-1 (or the pseudogene TRBV3-2) and TRBJ1-2; 8 bases align to TRBD1. This CDR3 region has 17 residues. Germline V gene data show CDR1 as LGHDT and CDR2 as YNNKEL (reference sequence). With V trimmed by 1 base and J by 5 bases, 12 bases remained unmatched. The CDR3 loop is CASSQGGQGARGYGYTF. In nucleotides, the CDR3 is TGTGCCAGCAGCCAAGGAGGGCAGGGGGCGAGGGGATATGGCTACACCTTC.

This clone turned up a few times. V gene TRBV9 combines with J gene TRBJ1-3; 9 bases line up with TRBD1. CDR1 and CDR2 from the germline V gene are SGDLS and YYNGEE. The trim removed 4 bases at V and 4 bases at J, leaving 3 bases unmatched. The CDR3 is 14 amino acids. CDR3: CASSIQGAGNTIYF. CDR3 sequence (DNA): TGTGCCAGCAGCATACAGGGGGCCGGAAACACCATATATTTT.

The V call is TRBV6-2 or TRBV6-3, the J call TRBJ2-7, with D tentatively TRBD2 (6 bases). CDR1 is MNHEY and CDR2 is SVGEGT in the germline V gene. V was shortened by 2 bases and J by 10 bases, with 18 bases between the two germline ends. There are 14 residues in the CDR3. Written as DNA, the CDR3 is TGTGCCAGCAGTTACACCCGCGCTAGCGTGGGCCAGTACTTC. Its protein is CASSYTRASVGQYF.

Comment on this clone: The sample has other DNA sequences that encode this CDR3 too. The chain recombines TRBV27 with TRBJ2-7, with a tentative D call TRBD2 (6 bases). This CDR3 is 15 amino acids long. Trimming removed 3 bases from V and 2 bases from J, with 14 bases in between. In germline, CDR1 is MNHEY, CDR2 SMNVEV (reference sequence). CDR3 residues: CASSFGAGGTYEQYF. CDR3 DNA sequence: TGTGCCAGCAGTTTTGGGGCAGGCGGGACCTACGAGCAGTACTTC.

The chain is built from TRBV27 and TRBJ1-4, with D possibly being TRBD1 (6 bases). This CDR3 region has 15 residues. Per the germline V gene, CDR1 is MNHEY and CDR2 is SMNVEV (reference sequence). Trimming pared 4 bases from V and 7 bases from J, leaving 16 bases between. CDR3 sequence: CASSSRAGAGEKLFF. Written as DNA, the CDR3 is TGTGCCAGCAGTTCGAGGGCGGGGGCCGGTGAAAAACTGTTTTTT.

There are a few counts of this clone. The chain carries TRBV25-1 and TRBJ1-4; 8 positions match TRBD1. The CDR3 is 13 residues long. The J segment lost 5 bases and the V segment lost 6 bases, leaving 2 bases of the junction unmatched. Germline loops: CDR1 MGHDK, CDR2 SYGVNS. The CDR3 DNA is TGTGCCAGCAGCCGGGACAGGAATGAAAAACTGTTTTTT. Its translation: CASSRDRNEKLFF.